A single sample is the source of the 29 T cell receptor beta chains below, sequenced in a study of T cell responses to AZD1222 COVID-19 vaccine. TCRdb's copy holds only in-frame clones and misses some; the assay was immunoSEQ multiplex PCR. The sample consists of 90,000 to 95,000 clones, under 95% of them appearing once. This specimen consisted of peripheral blood, obtained on day 0 of AZD1222 vaccination. These receptors all stem from an adult in good health.

The genes are TRBV5-5 and TRBJ2-7; 8 positions match TRBD1. V trimming: 3 bases; J trimming: 4 bases; junction bases outside the gene matches: 9. Germline CDR1 is SGHKS and CDR2 is YYEKEE (reference sequence). This CDR3 has 15 amino acids. CDR3 protein: CASSSSVGQGYEQYF. For the CDR3, the DNA is TGTGCCAGCAGCTCTTCCGTAGGACAGGGTTACGAGCAGTACTTC.

The CDR3 loop reads CATSSPWPEGRYSPLHF. CDR3 sequence (DNA): TGTGCCACCAGCAGTCCTTGGCCAGAAGGGAGATATTCACCCCTCCACTTT. The J gene is TRBJ1-6, the V gene TRBV15, with no clear D. Trimming removed 3 bases from V and 8 bases from J, with 20 bases in between. CDR3 length: 17 residues. Germline values: CDR1 LNHNV, CDR2 YYDKDF (reference sequence).

V and J are TRBV15 and TRBJ1-2, with D maybe TRBD1 (5 bases). V lost 0 bases and J 3 bases, leaving 14 bases between the germline ends. The CDR3 is made up of 16 amino acids. Germline CDR1 is LNHNV and CDR2 is YYDKDF (reference sequence). CDR3 in amino acids: CATSRDLRQTYYGYTF. The CDR3 DNA reads as TGTGCCACCAGCAGAGATTTGAGACAGACCTACTATGGCTACACCTTC.

This clone was found a few times. V and J are TRBV3-1 (or the pseudogene TRBV3-2) and TRBJ1-5, with D possibly matching TRBD1 (5 bases). The length of the CDR3 is 14 residues. Trimming cost V 1 base and J 6 bases, with 10 bases left between them. CDR1 LGHDT and CDR2 YNNKEL come from the germline V gene (reference sequence). CDR3 nucleotides: TGTGCCAGCAGCCAAGTCGGGGCAGGTCAGCCCCAGCATTTT. Encoded protein: CASSQVGAGQPQHF.

The chain combines TRBV6-2 or TRBV6-3 with TRBJ2-7, with 11 bases lining up with TRBD1. V gave up 4 bases and J gave up 4 bases; unmatched junction bases: 15. The CDR3 sequence is 18 residues long. The germline CDR1 and CDR2 sequences are MNHEY and SVGEGT. The CDR3 loop is CASSSTGQGVARLYEQYF. The CDR3 nucleotides are TGTGCCAGCAGTTCGACGGGACAGGGGGTGGCTCGCCTTTACGAGCAGTACTTC.

CDR3 sequence (DNA): TGCGCCAGCAGCTTGGCCATTGGGACAGGCTTCGGCTACACCTTC. Its translation: CASSLAIGTGFGYTF. V usage is TRBV5-1 and J usage is TRBJ1-2; 8 bases agree with TRBD1. V lost 0 bases, J lost 8 bases, and 9 bases stayed unmatched. Germline values: CDR1 SGHRS, CDR2 YFSETQ. The CDR3 sequence is 15 residues long.

This chain connects TRBV7-9 to TRBJ2-1; no reliable D call. V lost 5 bases to trimming and J lost 3 bases, with 5 bases between them. The CDR3 is made up of 12 amino acids. Germline CDR1 SEHNR, CDR2 FQNEAQ (reference sequence). CDR3 bases: TGTGCCAGCAGCCTTTACTACAATGAGCAGTTCTTC. This gives the protein CASSLYYNEQFF.

The CDR3 coding sequence is TGTGCCAGCAGCCCCGGACAGGGCCTGAACTACGAGCAGTACTTC. Translation gives CASSPGQGLNYEQYF. The V and J genes are TRBV6-2 or TRBV6-3 and TRBJ2-7, with 8 nucleotides matching TRBD1. J was trimmed by 3 bases and V by 6 bases; bases with no gene match: 10. From germline, CDR1 is MNHEY and CDR2 SVGEGT. The CDR3 covers 15 residues.

This chain links TRBV20-1 with TRBJ1-1, with D tentatively TRBD1 (6 bases). Trimming cost V 6 bases and J 5 bases, with 10 bases left between them. Germline V lookup: CDR1 DFQATT, CDR2 SNEGSKA (reference sequence). The CDR3 spans 11 residues. CDR3 region: CSAKGGTEAFF. The CDR3, as DNA: TGCAGTGCCAAGGGGGGGACTGAAGCTTTCTTT.

V and J are TRBV10-3 and TRBJ1-5; TRBD1 might be the D (5 bases). Germline V CDR1 and CDR2: ENHRY, SYGVKD. CDR3 length: 15 residues. Trimming shortened V by 9 bases and J by 2 bases, and 17 bases separated the two germline ends. CDR3 protein: CAIRATGGGNQPQHF. The CDR3 coding sequence is TGTGCCATTAGGGCCACCGGGGGGGGCAATCAGCCCCAGCATTTT.

The chain employs TRBV4-3 and TRBJ1-2; D not certain. Trimming cost V 3 bases and J 2 bases, with 10 bases left between them. Germline V gene data show CDR1 as LGHNA and CDR2 as YSLEER. This CDR3 contains 14 residues. The CDR3 DNA follows: TGCGCCAGCAGCCAGTATGACAAGAACTATGGCTACACCTTC. As protein: CASSQYDKNYGYTF.

The rearrangement links TRBV5-4 to TRBJ1-5, with D hard to call. From germline, CDR1 is SGHNT and CDR2 YYREEE (reference sequence). The CDR3 runs to 17 residues. V lost 0 bases and J lost 0, with 13 bases in between. As DNA, the CDR3 is TGTGCCAGCAGCTTGGAAGGTTCCGGGCTTAGCAATCAGCCCCAGCATTTT. Protein product: CASSLEGSGLSNQPQHF. Full variable domain (rest looked up from reference TRBV5-4 and TRBJ1-5): ETGVTQSPTHLIKTRGQQVTLRCSSQSGHNTVSWYQQALGQGPQFIFQYYREEENGRGNFPPRFSGLQFPNYSSELNVNALELDDSALYLCASSLEGSGLSNQPQHFGDGTRLSIL.

V is TRBV11-3 and J is TRBJ2-3; no clear D. CDR3 length: 14 residues. CDR1 is SGHNT and CDR2 is YENEEA in the germline V gene. Trimming took off 0 bases at V and 3 bases at J, with 7 bases between the two ends. The CDR3 reads CASSLDPATDTQYF. CDR3 in DNA: TGTGCCAGCAGCTTAGATCCCGCTACAGATACGCAGTATTTT.

CDR3 nucleotide sequence: TGTGCCAGCAGCCAAGGATATAGTTCCACTGAAGCTTTCTTT. This sequence encodes CASSQGYSSTEAFF. The chain combines TRBV3-1 (or the pseudogene TRBV3-2) with TRBJ1-1; D is uncertain. Trimming shortened V by 1 base and J by 4 bases, and 10 bases separated the two germline ends. CDR1 is LGHDT, CDR2 YNNKEL, per germline (reference sequence). The CDR3 has 14 amino acids.

The chain combines TRBV4-2 with TRBJ1-2, with 10 bases fitting TRBD1. The V segment lost 0 bases and the J segment 3 bases; nucleotides outside the gene matches: 4. Germline V lookup: CDR1 LGHNA, CDR2 YNFKEQ. The CDR3 has 16 amino acids. CDR3 loop: CASSQETGGADYGYTF. The CDR3 region has the DNA TGTGCCAGCAGCCAAGAGACAGGGGGCGCGGACTATGGCTACACCTTC.

In DNA, the CDR3 is TGTGCCTGGAGTGTAGCTAGCGGTGTCTCCTACGAGCAGTACTTC. Encoded protein: CAWSVASGVSYEQYF. The chain links TRBV30 to TRBJ2-7; 7 nucleotides align to TRBD2. V shed 0 bases and J 0 bases; nucleotides not matched to a gene: 5. This CDR3 comprises 15 residues. The germline V gene encodes CDR1 GTSNPN and CDR2 SVGIG (reference sequence).

V gene TRBV10-3 combines with J gene TRBJ1-3; TRBD1 matches 8 bases. V trimming: 9 bases; J trimming: 6 bases; junction bases outside the gene matches: 7. Germline V gene lookup returns CDR1 ENHRY and CDR2 SYGVKD. The CDR3 totals 13 residues. Here the CDR3 DNA reads TGTGCCATAAGACAGGGGAGTGAAAACACCATATATTTT. It translates to CAIRQGSENTIYF.

The chain has TRBV5-6 and TRBJ1-6, with D possibly matching TRBD1 (5 bases). CDR1 SGHDT and CDR2 YYEEEE come from the germline V gene. This CDR3 spans 15 amino acids. With 7 bases removed from V and 0 bases from J, the gap between germline ends came to 11 bases. The CDR3: CASVRTGSYNSPLHF. CDR3 sequence (DNA): TGTGCCAGCGTGCGAACAGGCTCCTATAATTCACCCCTCCACTTT.

The chain couples TRBV4-3 to TRBJ2-1, with 10 positions matching TRBD1. This CDR3 is 16 amino acids long. CDR1 is LGHNA and CDR2 is YSLEER in the germline V gene. Trimming took 0 bases from V and 5 from J; bases not matched to a gene: 4. The CDR3 here is CASSQDRGTGDNEQFF. The DNA for the CDR3 is TGCGCCAGCAGCCAAGATCGTGGGACAGGGGACAATGAGCAGTTCTTC.

The rearrangement joins TRBV5-5 to TRBJ2-1, with a weak D call TRBD1 (6 bases). V was clipped by 4 bases and J by 3 bases, with 14 bases between them. Germline loops: CDR1 SGHKS, CDR2 YYEKEE (reference sequence). CDR3 length: 15 residues. CDR3 sequence: CASSITGQGYNEQFF. CDR3 nucleotide sequence: TGTGCCAGCAGCATAACAGGGCAGGGCTACAATGAGCAGTTCTTC. The whole variable domain, remainder taken from reference TRBV5-5 and TRBJ2-1, is DAGVTQSPTHLIKTRGQQVTLRCSPISGHKSVSWYQQVLGQGPQFIFQYYEKEERGRGNFPDRFSARQFPNYSSELNVNALLLGDSALYLCASSITGQGYNEQFFGPGTRLTVL.

The J gene is TRBJ2-5, the V gene TRBV2; 8 bases match TRBD2. This CDR3 spans 14 amino acids. After removal of 5 bases from V and 4 bases from J, the junction contained 6 bases not matched to a gene. Germline-derived CDR1 and CDR2 are SNHLY and FYNNEI. CDR3: CASSIGGASETQYF. CDR3 coding DNA: TGTGCCAGCAGTATCGGGGGGGCATCAGAGACCCAGTACTTC.

This sequence joins TRBV7-9 and TRBJ1-2, with 10 bases that match TRBD1. The CDR3 totals 16 residues. Germline CDR1 SEHNR, CDR2 FQNEAQ (reference sequence). Trimming cost V 5 bases and J 8 bases; bases outside gene matches: 14. CDR3 in DNA: TGTGCCAGCAGCCCCTCCCCGGGACAGGGGCCATGGGGCTACACCTTC. Protein sequence: CASSPSPGQGPWGYTF.

This clone was picked up a small number of times. This chain connects TRBV4-2 to TRBJ1-5; a possible D gene is TRBD1 (5 bases). Germline CDR1 LGHNA, CDR2 YNFKEQ. The CDR3 spans 16 residues. Trimming removed 2 bases at V and 0 bases at J, with 11 bases between. Here the CDR3 DNA reads TGTGCCAGCAGCCAATCCACAGGTTATAGCAATCAGCCCCAGCATTTT. It encodes CASSQSTGYSNQPQHF.

The chain combines TRBV3-1 (or the pseudogene TRBV3-2) with TRBJ2-5, with 7 bases that match TRBD2. The CDR3 is made up of 16 amino acids. CDR1 and CDR2 from the germline V gene are LGHDT and YNNKEL (reference sequence). J was trimmed by 0 bases and V by 8 bases; bases with no gene match: 12. CDR3 nucleotide sequence: TGTGCCAGCGGGGTCCAGGGAGCGGGGTACCAAGAGACCCAGTACTTC. Amino acid sequence: CASGVQGAGYQETQYF.

V gene TRBV4-3 combines with J gene TRBJ1-1, with 11 bases fitting TRBD1. Germline V lookup: CDR1 LGHNA, CDR2 YSLEER. The CDR3 runs to 15 residues. Unmatched junction bases numbered 3, after V lost 0 bases and J lost 6 bases. CDR3 region: CASSQEGGQGAEAFF. The CDR3 bases are TGCGCCAGCAGCCAAGAGGGGGGACAGGGGGCTGAAGCTTTCTTT.

The chain uses TRBV7-9 and TRBJ1-2, with 7 bases lining up with TRBD1. There are 14 residues in the CDR3. In germline, CDR1 is SEHNR, CDR2 FQNEAQ (reference sequence). The V segment lost 6 bases and the J segment 4 bases; nucleotides outside the gene matches: 8. The CDR3 DNA reads as TGTGCCAGCAGTCCGGGACAGTCGACCTATGGCTACACCTTC. Translating gives CASSPGQSTYGYTF.

The genes are TRBV3-1 (or the pseudogene TRBV3-2) and TRBJ1-1; D unresolved. In germline, CDR1 is LGHDT, CDR2 YNNKEL (reference sequence). The CDR3 has 14 amino acids. V was shortened by 4 bases and J by 10 bases, with 19 bases between the two germline ends. CDR3 amino acids: CASSPSTPYDGAFF. CDR3 DNA: TGTGCCAGCAGCCCATCGACACCTTATGATGGAGCTTTCTTT.

This clone has only one observation. This chain joins TRBV7-3 and TRBJ2-1, with a possible D match to TRBD1 (6 bases). The germline V gene has CDR1 SGHTA and CDR2 FQGTGA. This CDR3 is built from 14 residues. Trimming took off 6 bases at V and 4 bases at J, with 13 bases between the two ends. The CDR3 coding sequence is TGTGCCAGCAGTTTAGACAGGAGTTACAATGAGCAGTTCTTC. Translating it yields CASSLDRSYNEQFF.

The chain couples TRBV7-3 to TRBJ2-6; D is uncertain. Germline V gene lookup returns CDR1 SGHTA and CDR2 FQGTGA. The V gene lost 3 bases and the J gene lost 0 bases, with 6 bases spanning the gap. The CDR3 runs 15 residues. The CDR3 DNA reads as TGTGCCAGCAGCTTCCAGGTCTCTGGGGCCAACGTCCTGACTTTC. Protein product: CASSFQVSGANVLTF.